This paragraph covers one T cell receptor beta chain sequence. This clone was picked up one time. The antigen it binds to is not known. Base qualities are not provided; no much larger clone lies one nucleotide away. This sample was taken from a study of T cell responses to AZD1222 COVID-19 vaccine (dated by TCRdb to the early 2020s). Study-wide context: A total of 230 to 250 trial participants underwent TCR sequencing, of whom more than 200 had received two doses of AZD1222 and some 25 had received two doses of the MenACWY control vaccine. Enrollment into the trials was organized by age into subgroups of 18-55, 56-69 and 70-plus years, and those subgroups contained roughly 150, 30 and 60 TCR-sequenced participants, respectively. Overall results and qualifications from the work: The whole spike protein was spanned by vaccine-associated CD4 TCRs, and dominant responses were seen in regions 160-218 and 743-854. Because no day 14 peak-response samples were available, repertoires were characterized only after the peak T cell response. Most participants were white British and females outnumbered males, and the authors suggested that clonal diversity may have been underestimated. Conclusions about previously exposed vaccinees are limited because only 6 or 7 AZD1222 recipients were SARS-CoV-2 seropositive at baseline. The 56-69-year group was small, and its depth increase did not reach significance, likely because of low power. After two AZD1222 doses, both the breadth and the depth of spike-specific TCRs were significantly higher than at day 0 and than in MenACWY recipients. Reportedly, close to half of the unique spike-specific TCRs recognized epitopes lying outside the regions that are mutated in the B.1.351 and B.1.1.7 variants.

The CDR3 regions of human TCRbeta chains were analyzed by immunosequencing. On the study's bioinformatics: Repertoire TCRs were matched against a reference library of SARS-CoV-2-specific TCRs generated with the MIRA antigen-specificity platform. Breadth was defined as the fraction of unique TCRs that were SARS-CoV-2-associated. Depth was defined as the fraction of total T cells that were SARS-CoV-2-associated. Using the MIRA data, each spike-specific TCR was mapped to the spike region that the TCR reacts to and placed in a CD4 or CD8 class. Log10-transformed breadth and depth values were compared by one-way ANOVA with Sidak's multiple comparisons tests. TCRdb obtained this table from immuneACCESS and retained in-frame rearrangements with V and J assigned. These tables miss some clones; where compared with another copy, unresolved V genes account for less than half of the shortfall, and the remainder is unexplained. V and J calls and clone size come straight from that table; D and trimming were deduced from the DNA. In all, the sample holds more than 150,000 clones, and nearly 95% of those were seen once. Around 2% of the sample rests with the top ten.

The CDR1 and CDR2 encoded by the germline V gene are SGHRS and YFSETQ. The CDR3 covers 15 residues, taking in both the cysteine and the phenylalanine. The kept DNA is CDR3 alone, 45 bases in frame from the first base. V sheds 0 bases and J sheds 1 base, leaving 7 bases between their ends. What this sample's time point label stands for: about 28 days (+/-7) after the second vaccine dose. AZD1222 recipients given second doses at about 4 weeks or at about 12 weeks were pooled, since spike-specific TCR depth and breadth were not found to differ between the two schedules. Vaccinee samples came from UK trials COV001 and COV002, including a single-blind randomized controlled phase 2/3 trial of AZD1222 (ChAdOx1 nCoV-19) in healthy adults. For TCRbeta chain sequencing, PBMC samples were collected from trial participants at day 0 and at day 28 after the second dose.

The material was peripheral blood, obtained 28 days after the second AZD1222 dose. This receptor was obtained from an adult who received the AZD1222 COVID-19 vaccine. The V and J genes are TRBV5-1 and TRBJ2-2; the D gene lacks a confident call. The encoded CDR3 is CASSLGHVNTGELFF. The bases are TGCGCCAGCAGCTTGGGTCACGTGAACACCGGGGAGCTGTTTTTT.